The entry that follows covers one T cell receptor beta chain sequence. Other nucleotide sequences from this sample produce the same CDR3. The CDR3 runs to 13 residues. Germline lookup yields CDR1 SQVTM and CDR2 ANQGSEA. Deletions cut 0 bases from V and 4 bases from J, with 6 bases between. This sample is drawn from a study of beta chain features in type 1 diabetes. Reverse transcribing all isolated RNA meant expressed TCRB transcripts were sequenced. Some clones are missing from TCRdb's copy, which holds only in-frame ones; the method was immunoSEQ multiplex PCR. The top ten hold 1% to 1.5% of the sample, which has some 220,000 clones, roughly 11% seen once.

This sequence originates from a man between 18 and 29 years old in good health. The V and J genes are TRBV29-1 and TRBJ2-2, with D possibly TRBD1 on 6 matching bases. The sequenced sample was central memory CD4+ T cells from blood. CDR3 in amino acids: CSVEEGGTGELFF. The CDR3 DNA reads as TGCAGCGTTGAAGAAGGGGGCACCGGGGAGCTGTTTTTT.